The 15 T cell receptor beta chains in this list originate from one sample, sequenced in a study of cytomegalovirus exposure and HLA in healthy donors (dated by TCRdb to the late 2010s). Library method: the immunoSEQ multiplex PCR assay. The immuneACCESS repertoire file appears here via TCRdb, limited to in-frame rearrangements. These files lack a portion of the clones; in checked studies, under half of the deficit traces to unresolved V genes, and the cause of the others is not known. The sample yields around 56,000 clones; roughly 89% were counted once. Of the sample, about 15% falls within the top ten clones. The specimen was PBMCs. The receptors shown here come from a woman between 18 and 30 years old in good health and CMV-seronegative.

The chain uses TRBV9 and TRBJ2-3; tentative D call: TRBD2 (6 bases). CDR3 length: 12 amino acids. V was pared by 7 bases and J by 2 bases, with 8 bases between. Germline V CDR1 and CDR2: SGDLS, YYNGEE. The CDR3 region is CASRGTTDTQYF. The CDR3 bases are TGTGCCAGCCGGGGGACCACAGATACGCAGTATTTT.

This chain links TRBV7-9 with TRBJ2-7, with D tentatively TRBD1 (5 bases). The V gene lost 4 bases and the J gene lost 2 bases, with 12 bases spanning the gap. This CDR3 spans 14 amino acids. Per germline, CDR1 SEHNR and CDR2 FQNEAQ (reference sequence). CDR3 sequence: CASSSGSGPYEQYF. CDR3 DNA sequence: TGTGCCAGCAGCTCAGGGTCCGGGCCCTACGAGCAGTACTTC.

This clone was detected only once. The chain uses TRBV5-4 and TRBJ1-4; TRBD1 matches at 9 bases. CDR1 and CDR2 from the germline V gene are SGHNT and YYREEE (reference sequence). The CDR3 spans 15 residues. V lost 4 bases to trimming and J lost 7 bases; unmatched junction nucleotides: 8. In DNA, the CDR3 is TGTGCCAGCAGCCGAGCCGGGACAGGGCGTGAAAAACTGTTTTTT. Translation gives CASSRAGTGREKLFF.

The V call is TRBV12-1, the J call TRBJ1-2. TRBV12-1 is marked as a pseudogene. The CDR3 loop spans 16 amino acids. The CDR3 loop is CASSFALRGWAYGYTF. In nucleotides, the CDR3 is TGTGCCAGCAGCTTTGCGCTGAGAGGGTGGGCCTATGGCTACACCTTC.

This sequence joins TRBV30 and TRBJ1-3, with D unclear. The CDR3 runs 15 residues. The germline V gene has CDR1 GTSNPN and CDR2 SVGIG (reference sequence). V lost 1 base to trimming and J lost 3 bases, with 13 bases between them. The CDR3 region is CAWSAGLAGGNTIYF. CDR3 nucleotide sequence: TGTGCCTGGAGTGCCGGGTTGGCGGGTGGAAACACCATATATTTT.

This chain connects TRBV19 to TRBJ1-1; D remains ambiguous. Germline V gives CDR1 LNHDA, CDR2 SQIVND (reference sequence). This CDR3 region has 14 residues. The V end was cut by 7 bases, the J end by 1 base, with 13 bases between. The CDR3 protein is CASNAGSRNTEAFF. The CDR3 nucleotides read TGTGCCAGTAACGCGGGGAGCAGGAACACTGAAGCTTTCTTT.

The chain couples TRBV7-9 to TRBJ2-1, with 7 bases that match TRBD1. V shed 2 bases and J 8 bases; nucleotides not matched to a gene: 0. CDR1 SEHNR and CDR2 FQNEAQ come from the germline V gene (reference sequence). This CDR3 is 12 amino acids long. The CDR3 bases are TGTGCCAGCAGCTTAACAGGGGATGAGCAGTTCTTC. This sequence encodes CASSLTGDEQFF.

The chain has TRBV2 and TRBJ1-2; 7 positions agree with TRBD1. The CDR3 sequence is 13 residues long. V dropped 6 bases and J dropped 4; count of bases not matched to a gene: 5. Germline CDR1 and CDR2: SNHLY and FYNNEI. The DNA for the CDR3 is TGTGCCAGCAGGGATGACAGGGTCTATGGCTACACCTTC. It is translated as CASRDDRVYGYTF.

The J gene is TRBJ2-5, the V gene TRBV7-2, with D perhaps matching TRBD2 (5 bases). Germline V lookup: CDR1 SGHTA, CDR2 FQGNSA. The CDR3 runs to 13 residues. V was trimmed by 3 bases and J by 0 bases, leaving 5 bases between them. Written as DNA, the CDR3 is TGTGCCAGCAGCTTGACTAACCAAGAGACCCAGTACTTC. Encoded protein: CASSLTNQETQYF.

The gene calls are TRBV6-1 and TRBJ2-5; 9 bases map to TRBD1. The CDR3 is 16 residues long. The germline V gene has CDR1 MNHNS and CDR2 SASEGT. Trimming removed 3 bases from V and 5 bases from J; junction bases left unmatched: 10. Written as DNA, the CDR3 is TGTGCCAGCAGTGAGGGGACAGGGTTGGGTCGGGAGACCCAGTACTTC. Residues: CASSEGTGLGRETQYF.

V and J are TRBV9 and TRBJ1-3; no reliable D call. The CDR3 has 16 residues. The ends were cut back, 0 bases at V and 0 bases at J, with 10 bases in the middle. Germline V CDR1 and CDR2: SGDLS, YYNGEE. CDR3 loop: CASSVDHTSSGNTIYF. For the CDR3, the DNA is TGTGCCAGCAGCGTAGATCACACATCCTCTGGAAACACCATATATTTT.

The V call is TRBV21-1, the J call TRBJ2-7; the D segment call TRBD2 is taken from the table without a DNA check. TRBV21-1 is described as a pseudogene. The CDR3 covers 19 residues. The CDR3 coding sequence is TGTGCCAGCAGCCCCCCCGGACTAGCGGGAGGGCCGGGGCCCTACGAGCAGTACTTC. It specifies CASSPPGLAGGPGPYEQYF.

This sequence joins TRBV30 and TRBJ2-7; TRBD1 aligns across 8 bases. Germline V CDR1 and CDR2: GTSNPN, SVGIG (reference sequence). The V segment lost 4 bases and the J segment 7 bases; nucleotides outside the gene matches: 9. The CDR3 runs 13 residues. As DNA, the CDR3 is TGTGCCTGGAATGGCCAGGGGGCTGGGGAGCAGTACTTC. It encodes CAWNGQGAGEQYF.

The V call is TRBV7-2, the J call TRBJ2-4, with D unresolved. This CDR3 comprises 14 residues. The V and J ends lost 5 bases and 5 bases respectively, with 13 bases between them. Germline-derived CDR1 and CDR2 are SGHTA and FQGNSA. The CDR3 region is CASSPTHRENIQYF. The CDR3 region has the DNA TGTGCCAGCAGCCCTACACACAGAGAAAACATTCAGTACTTC. Looking up the rest from reference TRBV7-2 and TRBJ2-4 gives the full variable domain: GAGVSQSPSNKVTEKGKDVELRCDPISGHTALYWYRQSLGQGLEFLIYFQGNSAPDKSGLPSDRFSAERTGGSVSTLTIQRTQQEDSAVYLCASSPTHRENIQYFGAGTRLSVL.

This rearrangement joins TRBV2 to TRBJ2-7; TRBD1 is a possible D gene (6 bases). V was cut by 6 bases and J by 0 bases, with 12 bases left in between. Germline lookup yields CDR1 SNHLY and CDR2 FYNNEI. CDR3 length: 14 amino acids. The chain's CDR3 is CASRSQGSSYEQYF. CDR3 in DNA: TGTGCCAGCAGATCACAGGGTAGCTCCTACGAGCAGTACTTC.